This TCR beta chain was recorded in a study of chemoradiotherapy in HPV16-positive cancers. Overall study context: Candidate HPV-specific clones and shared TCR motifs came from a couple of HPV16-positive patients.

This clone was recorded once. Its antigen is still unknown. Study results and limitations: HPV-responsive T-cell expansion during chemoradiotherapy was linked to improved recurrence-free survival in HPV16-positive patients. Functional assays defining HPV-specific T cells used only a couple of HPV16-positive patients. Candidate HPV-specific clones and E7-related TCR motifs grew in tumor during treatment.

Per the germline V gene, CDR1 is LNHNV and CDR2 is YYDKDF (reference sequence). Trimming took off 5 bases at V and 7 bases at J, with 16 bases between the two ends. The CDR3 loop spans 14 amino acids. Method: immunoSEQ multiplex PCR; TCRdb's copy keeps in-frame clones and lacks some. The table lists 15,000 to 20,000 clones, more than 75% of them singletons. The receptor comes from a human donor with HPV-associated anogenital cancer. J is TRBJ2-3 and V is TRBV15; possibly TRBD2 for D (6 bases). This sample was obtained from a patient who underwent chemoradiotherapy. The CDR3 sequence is CATSFRDFQHTQYF. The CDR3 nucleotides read TGTGCCACCAGCTTCCGGGACTTCCAGCATACGCAGTATTTT.